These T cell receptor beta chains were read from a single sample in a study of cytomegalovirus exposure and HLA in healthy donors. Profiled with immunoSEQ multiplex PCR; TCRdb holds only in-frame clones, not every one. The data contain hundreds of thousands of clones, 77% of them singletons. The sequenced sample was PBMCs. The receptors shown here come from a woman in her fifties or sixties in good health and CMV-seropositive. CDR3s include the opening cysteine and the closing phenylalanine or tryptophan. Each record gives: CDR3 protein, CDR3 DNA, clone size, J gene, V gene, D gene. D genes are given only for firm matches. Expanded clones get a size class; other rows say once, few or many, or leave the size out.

CAGGQALQPQHF TGTGCAGGAGGACAGGCCCTCCAGCCCCAGCATTTT few TRBJ1-5 TRBV12-2 -
CAWRTNSNQPQHF TGTGCCTGGAGGACAAATAGCAATCAGCCCCAGCATTTT - TRBJ1-5 TRBV30 -
CASSLYPGDSAEAFF TGTGCCAGCAGCTTGTACCCAGGGGACAGTGCTGAAGCTTTCTTT - TRBJ1-1 TRBV5-5 TRBD1
CASSEDLRQRNSPLHF TGTGCCAGCAGTGAAGACCTGAGACAGAGAAATTCACCCCTCCACTTT - TRBJ1-6 TRBV6-1 -
CASSQGSGTGELFF TGTGCCAGCAGCCAGGGATCGGGCACCGGGGAGCTGTTTTTT - TRBJ2-2 TRBV6-5 -
CAISEGQGYGYTF TGTGCCATCAGTGAGGGACAGGGGTATGGCTACACCTTC - TRBJ1-2 TRBV10-3 TRBD1
CASSLRSGTSGGIQETQYF TGTGCCAGCAGCTTAAGGTCGGGGACTAGCGGGGGGATCCAAGAGACCCAGTACTTC - TRBJ2-5 TRBV7-3 TRBD2
CASSSTAGRGYGYTF TGTGCCAGCAGTTCTACGGCGGGACGGGGCTATGGCTACACCTTC - TRBJ1-2 TRBV6-1 -
CASSVSGGANTQYF TGTGCCAGCAGCGTCAGCGGGGGGGCCAATACGCAGTATTTT - TRBJ2-3 TRBV5-5 TRBD2
CASSRSGRARTGELFF TGTGCCAGCAGTCGTAGCGGGAGGGCCAGGACCGGGGAGCTGTTTTTT once TRBJ2-2 TRBV7-8 TRBD2
CASSTGQNQEKLFF TGCGCCAGCAGCACGGGACAGAACCAGGAAAAACTGTTTTTT few TRBJ1-4 TRBV5-1 TRBD1
CASSQTPGQGNTEAFF TGTGCCAGCTCACAGACCCCGGGACAAGGGAACACTGAAGCTTTCTTT - TRBJ1-1 TRBV18 -
CASRSQGGVNTEAFF TGCGCCAGCAGGAGTCAGGGTGGGGTGAACACTGAAGCTTTCTTT few TRBJ1-1 TRBV5-1 -
CASSGGVSTETQYF TGTGCCAGCAGTGGGGGAGTCTCCACCGAGACCCAGTACTTC - TRBJ2-5 TRBV6-1 -
CASSLTENHNEQFF TGCGCCAGCAGCCTGACAGAAAATCACAATGAGCAGTTCTTC - TRBJ2-1 TRBV4-1 -
CASATANTGELFF TGTGCCAGTGCGACAGCGAACACCGGGGAGCTGTTTTTT few TRBJ2-2 TRBV19 -
CASSLVSGYNEQFF TGTGCCAGCAGCTTGGTCTCAGGATACAATGAGCAGTTCTTC - TRBJ2-1 TRBV5-5 -
CAISESVAGVDTQYF TGTGCCATCAGTGAGTCAGTCGCGGGAGTAGATACGCAGTATTTT - TRBJ2-3 TRBV10-3 TRBD2
CASSPREGQPQHF TGTGCCAGCAGCCCCCGGGAAGGACAGCCCCAGCATTTT - TRBJ1-5 TRBV28 -
CASSLGAESYNEQFF TGTGCCAGCAGCTTAGGAGCGGAGTCCTACAATGAGCAGTTCTTC few TRBJ2-1 TRBV7-2 -
CASSPTSDSYEQYF TGCGCCAGCAGCCCGACTAGCGACTCCTACGAGCAGTACTTC - TRBJ2-7 TRBV5-1 TRBD2
CASSRTGLAHEQFF TGTGCCAGCAGCAGGACCGGACTAGCCCATGAGCAGTTCTTC - TRBJ2-1 TRBV4-2 TRBD2
CASAYSGAQETQYF TGCGCCAGCGCTTATAGCGGAGCACAAGAGACCCAGTACTTC - TRBJ2-5 TRBV5-1 -
CASSLVARTPYGYTF TGTGCCAGCAGCTTAGTGGCCAGGACTCCCTATGGCTACACCTTC - TRBJ1-2 TRBV7-2 -
CASSPPSGQNYGYTF TGTGCCAGCTCACCACCCTCCGGACAGAACTATGGCTACACCTTC few TRBJ1-2 TRBV18 -
CASSTSKYGRDGYTF TGTGCCAGCAGCACAAGTAAATACGGCCGGGATGGCTACACCTTC - TRBJ1-2 TRBV28 -
CASARLEFDQPQHF TGTGCCAGTGCCCGACTGGAGTTCGATCAGCCCCAGCATTTT - TRBJ1-5 TRBV19 -
CASSLWEAGTEAFF TGTGCCAGCAGCTTATGGGAGGCGGGCACTGAAGCTTTCTTT - TRBJ1-1 TRBV7-9 -
CASRRQGANYGYTF TGCGCCAGCAGACGACAGGGGGCGAACTATGGCTACACCTTC few TRBJ1-2 TRBV10-2 TRBD1
CASGRRVEAFF TGTGCCAGCGGCAGGCGGGTTGAAGCTTTCTTT - TRBJ1-1 TRBV7-9 -
CASSETGGGRETQYF TGTGCCAGCAGTGAGACAGGGGGTGGGCGAGAGACCCAGTACTTC - TRBJ2-5 TRBV6-1 TRBD1
CAISEQGTWYF TGTGCCATCAGCGAGCAGGGGACCTGGTACTTC once TRBJ2-7 TRBV10-3 -
CASSLSFPAGVNEQFF TGTGCCAGCAGCTTATCTTTCCCAGCGGGGGTTAATGAGCAGTTCTTC - TRBJ2-1 TRBV11-2 TRBD2
CAISGRDRVYNEQFF TGTGCCATCAGTGGCAGGGACAGGGTCTACAATGAGCAGTTCTTC - TRBJ2-1 TRBV10-3 TRBD1
CASSPPGGRQFF TGTGCCAGCAGCCCTCCGGGAGGCAGGCAGTTCTTC - TRBJ2-1 TRBV6-5 TRBD2
CASSVPGIDTEAFF TGTGCCAGCAGCGTTCCGGGGATAGACACTGAAGCTTTCTTT - TRBJ1-1 TRBV5-6 -
CAWSEPGGRETQYF TGTGCCTGGAGTGAACCAGGGGGCCGAGAGACCCAGTACTTC - TRBJ2-5 TRBV30 TRBD1
CASSLEAGGPSSETQYF TGCGCCAGCAGCTTGGAAGCGGGAGGGCCCTCTTCAGAGACCCAGTACTTC few TRBJ2-5 TRBV5-1 TRBD2
CASSLLSGLNTEAFF TGTGCCAGCAGCTTGCTTTCTGGGCTGAACACTGAAGCTTTCTTT - TRBJ1-1 TRBV5-4 -
CASHAGAGTGELFF TGCGCCAGCCACGCGGGGGCGGGCACCGGGGAGCTGTTTTTT - TRBJ2-2 TRBV5-1 -
CASSLEGFSGRAGEQYF TGCGCCAGCAGCTTGGAAGGTTTTAGCGGGAGGGCGGGGGAGCAGTACTTC - TRBJ2-7 TRBV5-1 TRBD2
CASSPRTDTEAFF TGCGCCAGCAGCCCACGGACAGACACTGAAGCTTTCTTT - TRBJ1-1 TRBV5-1 -
CASSLGQSTYEQYF TGCGCCAGCAGCTTGGGACAGTCCACGTACGAGCAGTACTTC - TRBJ2-7 TRBV5-1 -
CASSPRSGGYDEQFF TGTGCCAGCAGCCCAAGGTCCGGGGGATATGATGAGCAGTTCTTC once TRBJ2-1 TRBV7-6 -
CASLYTGKSHEQYF TGTGCCAGTCTTTATACAGGGAAATCACACGAGCAGTACTTC - TRBJ2-7 TRBV6-5 -
CASSSPDSANTGELFF TGCGCCAGCAGCAGCCCGGACAGCGCGAACACCGGGGAGCTGTTTTTT - TRBJ2-2 TRBV5-1 -
CASKFGESAHTEAFF TGCGCCAGCAAATTTGGTGAGAGCGCTCACACTGAAGCTTTCTTT - TRBJ1-1 TRBV23-1 -
CASSSLIRTSGGDTQYF TGTGCCAGCAGTTCTCTAATTCGGACTAGCGGGGGCGATACGCAGTATTTT - TRBJ2-3 TRBV7-2 TRBD2
CASSIWTGGDGYTF TGCGCCAGCAGCATATGGACAGGGGGCGATGGCTACACCTTC - TRBJ1-2 TRBV5-1 TRBD1
CASSHRAGTDASYEQYF TGTGCCAGCAGCCACCGGGCGGGAACAGATGCCTCCTACGAGCAGTACTTC few TRBJ2-7 TRBV4-2 -
CASRKGRPRGSEQYF TGTGCCAGCAGAAAAGGGCGCCCCAGGGGAAGCGAGCAGTACTTC - TRBJ2-7 TRBV28 -
CASSLDWGLAGGQEQYF TGTGCCAGCAGCTTAGATTGGGGACTAGCGGGAGGTCAGGAGCAGTACTTC - TRBJ2-7 TRBV11-2 TRBD2
CASLLTGDQPQHF TGTGCCAGCCTGCTGACAGGGGATCAGCCCCAGCATTTT - TRBJ1-5 TRBV2 TRBD1
CASSEANRPDEQYF TGTGCCAGCAGTGAAGCAAACAGACCAGACGAGCAGTACTTC few TRBJ2-7 TRBV2 -
CASSYQGAGSPLHF TGTGCCAGCAGTTACCAGGGGGCTGGTTCACCCCTCCACTTT - TRBJ1-6 TRBV6-5 TRBD1
CASSSVGSSYNEQFF TGTGCCAGCAGTTCCGTCGGGAGCTCCTACAATGAGCAGTTCTTC - TRBJ2-1 TRBV6-5 -
CASSLPGQGASYGYTF TGTGCCAGCAGCTTACCGGGACAGGGGGCTAGTTATGGCTACACCTTC - TRBJ1-2 TRBV5-4 TRBD1
CAWSRDISPLHF TGTGCCTGGAGTAGGGACATTTCACCCCTCCACTTT - TRBJ1-6 TRBV30 -
CASSIDLGQTYEQYF TGTGCCAGTAGTATAGATCTCGGACAAACCTACGAGCAGTACTTC - TRBJ2-7 TRBV19 -
CASRTGTSGNNEQFF TGTGCCAGCAGGACCGGGACTAGCGGTAACAATGAGCAGTTCTTC - TRBJ2-1 TRBV6-5 TRBD2